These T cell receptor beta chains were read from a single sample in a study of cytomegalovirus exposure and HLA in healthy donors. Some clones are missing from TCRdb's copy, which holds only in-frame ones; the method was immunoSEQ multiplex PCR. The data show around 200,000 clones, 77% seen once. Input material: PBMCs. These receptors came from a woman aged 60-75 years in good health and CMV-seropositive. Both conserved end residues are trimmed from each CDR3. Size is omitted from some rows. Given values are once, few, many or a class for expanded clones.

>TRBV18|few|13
ASSPWTGLDTEAF
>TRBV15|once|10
ARPGQNYEQY
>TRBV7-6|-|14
ASSPLGGGRGDEQY
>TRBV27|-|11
ASSLTGGGGYT
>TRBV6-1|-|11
ASGEEGGAEAF
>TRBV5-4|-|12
ASSSTGTQETQY
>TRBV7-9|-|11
ASSLTGGNGYT
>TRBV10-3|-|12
ATRPTGGDEKLF
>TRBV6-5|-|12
ASTALRSGQPQH
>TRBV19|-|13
ASSSGGAGSGELF
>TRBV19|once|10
ASSTGTGEQF
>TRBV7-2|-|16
ASSSAGGQGIFNQPQH
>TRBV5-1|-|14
ASREGLAGFVYEQY
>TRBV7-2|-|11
ASSPSSYNEQF
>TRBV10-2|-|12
ASSESGGGYGYT
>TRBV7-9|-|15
ASSHGQGITYNQPQH
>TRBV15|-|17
ATSREGTGTGGLGEKLF
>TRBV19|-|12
ASSISGQGRGYT
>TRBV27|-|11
ASSAGMNTEAF
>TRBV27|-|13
ASSPRASGRNEQF
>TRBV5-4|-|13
ASSSATSPRLAQY
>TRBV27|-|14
ASSPRGLAARDEQF
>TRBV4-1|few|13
ASSQDRGKSYEQY
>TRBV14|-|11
ASSYNSASGYT
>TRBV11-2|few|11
ASSLGTTGYIH
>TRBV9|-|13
ASSVGTSGYNEQF
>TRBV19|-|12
ASRFFGGDEKLF
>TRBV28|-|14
ASTPMGAANTGELF
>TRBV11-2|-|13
ASSSVRGSGNTIY
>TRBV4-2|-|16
ASSQETHPSSYNSPLH
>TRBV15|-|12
ATSRDQTRGEQF
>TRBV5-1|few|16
ASSLGPIRQGASYEQY
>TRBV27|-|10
ASRAQGLRAF
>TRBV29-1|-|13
SALTPVTNQETQY
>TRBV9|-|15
ASTLWAGGQGTDTQY
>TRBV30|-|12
AWSVRLGGRGYT
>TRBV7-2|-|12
ASRSGGGNEKLF
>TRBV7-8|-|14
ASSLEGGTGHYEQY